This T cell receptor beta chain was obtained from a study of T cells after yellow fever vaccination. Overall study: SMART-Seq v4 Ultra Low Input prepared libraries from low-cell fractions. General study results and limits: The CD4 and CD8 compartments had a small share of their clonotypes in common. After the booster, 96% of CD4 and approximately 87% of CD8 primary-response clones were re-detected.

On this clonotype itself: Its antigen remains unknown.

Germline V lookup: CDR1 SEHNR, CDR2 FQNEAQ (reference sequence). The CDR3 consists of 15 residues. Losses at the gene ends were 7 bases for V and 1 base for J; bases not matched to a gene: 7. UMIs and a universal primer site were added when TCR cDNA was made by 5'RACE template switching. In TCRdb, the 5' RACE reads were re-called with MiXCR into one record per CDR3 protein. The sample carries some 500,000 distinct CDR3 sequences, roughly 14% recorded once. This TCR derives from a man younger than 45 who received the YFV17D yellow fever vaccine. This specimen was PBMCs, taken on the day of the yellow fever booster vaccination. This chain joins TRBV7-9 and TRBJ2-7; 10 bases line up with TRBD2. The CDR3: CASTEPTSGSYEQYF. The CDR3, as DNA: TGTGCCAGCACTGAACCGACTAGCGGGTCCTACGAGCAGTACTTC. Based on the CDR3 plus reference TRBV7-9 and TRBJ2-7, the full variable domain is DTGVSQNPRHKITKRGQNVTFRCDPISEHNRLYWYRQTLGQGPEFLTYFQNEAQLEKSRLLSDRFSAERPKGSFSTLEIQRTEQGDSAMYLCASTEPTSGSYEQYFGPGTRLTVT.